The rows below give T cell receptor beta chains drawn from one sample of a study of T cell changes during pregnancy in multiple sclerosis. Clones were read by immunoSEQ multiplex PCR, and TCRdb kept only the in-frame ones, dropping some. Among 40,000 to 50,000 clones listed, approximately 94% were seen once. The input for sequencing was CD4+ T cells from peripheral blood mononuclear cells, taken in the third trimester of pregnancy. Every receptor here comes from a female donor with multiple sclerosis, enrolled in a pregnancy study. The CDR3 runs from the conserved cysteine through the conserved F or W. The D gene is left open where the match is weak. Size values are once, few and many counts, or a class for expanded clones, and some rows have none.

j_call clone_size d_call v_call cdr3_aa cdr3_nt
TRBJ2-1 - TRBD2 TRBV18 CASSPSRLAGPNEQFF TGTGCCAGCTCACCATCTAGACTAGCGGGCCCCAATGAGCAGTTCTTC
TRBJ2-3 - - TRBV7-3 CASSLPPGNQYF TGTGCCAGCAGCTTACCCCCAGGTAACCAGTATTTT
TRBJ1-2 - - TRBV5-1 CASSLAGFYGYTF TGCGCCAGCAGCTTGGCAGGTTTCTATGGCTACACCTTC
TRBJ2-3 - - TRBV29-1 CSATGNTDTQYF TGCAGCGCGACGGGTAACACAGATACGCAGTATTTT
TRBJ2-7 once TRBD2 TRBV5-4 CASSLGLASYEQYF TGTGCCAGCAGCTTAGGACTAGCGTCATACGAGCAGTACTTC
TRBJ1-5 once TRBD1 TRBV27 CASRSTGENQPQHF TGTGCCAGCAGATCGACAGGGGAAAATCAGCCCCAGCATTTT
TRBJ1-2 - - TRBV18 CASSRTFDRTNYGYTF TGTGCCAGCTCACGGACTTTCGACAGGACTAACTATGGCTACACCTTC
TRBJ2-7 - - TRBV7-9 CASSSLGGGSYEQYF TGTGCCAGCAGCTCCTTGGGAGGAGGCTCCTACGAGCAGTACTTC
TRBJ1-2 - TRBD1 TRBV7-2 CASSSTGGVYGYTF TGTGCCAGCAGCAGCACAGGGGGAGTCTATGGCTACACCTTC
TRBJ1-2 - TRBD1 TRBV4-1 CASSQNINTGGYGYTF TGCGCCAGCAGCCAAAACATAAATACAGGGGGCTATGGCTACACCTTC
TRBJ1-6 - - TRBV5-1 CASSLADSYNSPLHF TGCGCCAGCAGCTTGGCGGACAGTTATAATTCACCCCTCCACTTT
TRBJ2-1 once - TRBV19 CASSMGGQNNEQFF TGTGCCAGTAGTATGGGGGGGCAGAACAATGAGCAGTTCTTC
TRBJ2-1 - TRBD2 TRBV10-3 CAISKGEGAVNEQFF TGTGCCATCAGTAAAGGGGAGGGTGCTGTCAATGAGCAGTTCTTC
TRBJ1-2 - TRBD1 TRBV5-1 CASSTGDYGYTF TGCGCCAGCAGCACAGGGGACTATGGCTACACCTTC
TRBJ2-1 - TRBD2 TRBV5-1 CASSLGGAGGRNEQFF TGCGCCAGCAGCTTGGGAGGAGCGGGGGGGCGCAATGAGCAGTTCTTC
TRBJ1-6 - - TRBV11-2 CASSSLGQSSYNSPLHF TGTGCCAGCAGTTCCCTCGGACAGAGCTCCTATAATTCACCCCTCCACTTT
TRBJ2-6 - - TRBV5-1 CASSFHREPSRANVLTF TGCGCCAGCAGCTTTCATCGGGAACCCTCTCGGGCCAACGTCCTGACTTTC
TRBJ2-2 - - TRBV7-8 CASSLGTGTGELFF TGTGCCAGCAGCTTAGGGACGGGGACCGGGGAGCTGTTTTTT
TRBJ1-2 - - TRBV5-1 CASSPDTNYGYTF TGCGCCAGCAGTCCGGACACTAACTATGGCTACACCTTC
TRBJ2-2 - - TRBV5-5 CASSRETGELFF TGTGCCAGCAGCCGGGAGACCGGGGAGCTGTTTTTT
TRBJ1-1 - TRBD1 TRBV11-3 CASRQTGEVREAFF TGTGCCAGCAGACAAACAGGGGAGGTTCGCGAAGCTTTCTTT
TRBJ1-5 - - TRBV28 CASSSVSQHF TGTGCCAGCAGTTCTGTTTCCCAGCATTTT
TRBJ1-2 - - TRBV4-2 CASSQDRTAYGYTF TGTGCCAGCAGCCAAGATCGTACAGCATATGGCTACACCTTC
TRBJ2-5 - - TRBV7-2 CASSIKQGGVRETQYF TGTGCCAGCAGCATCAAACAGGGTGGGGTTCGGGAGACCCAGTACTTC
TRBJ1-1 - - TRBV5-1 CASSYTSNMNTEAFF TGCGCCAGCAGTTATACTAGTAATATGAACACTGAAGCTTTCTTT
TRBJ2-7 - - TRBV7-2 CASSLLQVHEQYF TGTGCCAGCAGCTTACTCCAGGTCCACGAGCAGTACTTC
TRBJ2-4 once TRBD2 TRBV30 CAWSVRIAGGDIQYF TGTGCCTGGAGTGTAAGGATAGCGGGGGGGGACATTCAGTACTTC
TRBJ1-6 - - TRBV9 CASRNGKGDSPLHF TGTGCCAGCAGAAACGGGAAGGGGGATTCACCCCTCCACTTT
TRBJ2-7 - - TRBV7-6 CASSLAPGNYEQYF TGTGCCAGCAGCTTAGCGCCGGGGAATTACGAGCAGTACTTC